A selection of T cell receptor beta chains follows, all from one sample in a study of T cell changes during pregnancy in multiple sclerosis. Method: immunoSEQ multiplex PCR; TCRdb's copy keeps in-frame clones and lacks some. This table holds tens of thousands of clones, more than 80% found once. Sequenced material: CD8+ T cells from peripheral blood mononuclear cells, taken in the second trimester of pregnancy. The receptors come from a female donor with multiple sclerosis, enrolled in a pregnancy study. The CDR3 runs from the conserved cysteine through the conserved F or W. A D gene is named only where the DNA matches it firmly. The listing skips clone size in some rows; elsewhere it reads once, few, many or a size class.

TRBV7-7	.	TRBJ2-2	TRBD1	TGTGCTAGCAGCCCCGGGACAGGGGGGACCGGGGAGCTGTTTTTT	CASSPGTGGTGELFF
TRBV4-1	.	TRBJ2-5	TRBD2	TGCGCCAGCAGCCAAGTGGGCGGGGGGGCCGGAGAGACCCAGTACTTC	CASSQVGGGAGETQYF
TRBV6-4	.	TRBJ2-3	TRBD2	TGTGCCAGCAGTGCGGGGGGTAGCACAGATACGCAGTATTTT	CASSAGGSTDTQYF
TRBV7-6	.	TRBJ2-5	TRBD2	TGTGCCAGTCTGAGGGGAGTTCGGGGGGAGGAGACCCAGTACTTC	CASLRGVRGEETQYF
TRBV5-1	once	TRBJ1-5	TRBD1	TGCGCCAGCAGCCCGACAGGGGTGGGCAATCAGCCCCAGCATTTT	CASSPTGVGNQPQHF
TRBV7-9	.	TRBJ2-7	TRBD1	TGTGCCAGCAGCGATTGGACAGGGGACGAGCAGTACTTC	CASSDWTGDEQYF
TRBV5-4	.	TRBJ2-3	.	TGTGCCCTAGGAGAGGGTACGCAGTATTTT	CALGEGTQYF
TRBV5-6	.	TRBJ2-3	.	TGTGCCAGCAGCTTTGGGACTCAGGCCACAGATACGCAGTATTTT	CASSFGTQATDTQYF
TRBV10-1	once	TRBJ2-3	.	TGCGCCAGCAGTGAGTCGACTGGGCGGGGAGGCATGACCCATACGCAGTATTTT	CASSESTGRGGMTHTQYF
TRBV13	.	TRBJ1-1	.	TGTGCCAGCAGCTTAGCGACTCAGCGTGAAGCTTTCTTT	CASSLATQREAFF
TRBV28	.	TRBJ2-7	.	TGTGCCAGCACCTCAGTGGGGGGGGGCCACGAGCAGTACTTC	CASTSVGGGHEQYF
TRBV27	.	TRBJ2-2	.	TGTGCCAGCAGTTGGCTGGAGGGCACCGGGGAGCTGTTTTTT	CASSWLEGTGELFF
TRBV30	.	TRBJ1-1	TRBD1	TGTGCCTGGGAGACAGGGCCTACTGAAGCTTTCTTT	CAWETGPTEAFF
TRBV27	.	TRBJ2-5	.	TGTGCCAGCAGTTCGACCAGGGAAACGCAAGAGACCCAGTACTTC	CASSSTRETQETQYF
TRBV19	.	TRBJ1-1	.	TGTGCCAGTATCCCGACAGACCTAGGTTTTGGTGAAGCTTTCTTT	CASIPTDLGFGEAFF
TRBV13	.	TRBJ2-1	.	TGTGCCAGCAGCCAGACAGACGAGCAGTTCTTC	CASSQTDEQFF
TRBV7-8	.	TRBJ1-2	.	TGTGCCAGCAGCTTGACAGAAGCTAACTATGGCTACACCTTC	CASSLTEANYGYTF
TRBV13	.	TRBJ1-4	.	TGTGCCAGCAGCTCCCCGGTGGACGGCCAGGGGGAAAAACTGTTTTTT	CASSSPVDGQGEKLFF
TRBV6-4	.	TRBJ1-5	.	TGTGCCAGCAGTGAATCGGCAGGGGGCAATCAGCCCCAGCATTTT	CASSESAGGNQPQHF
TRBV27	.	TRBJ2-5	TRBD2	TGTGCCAGCAGTTTATGGGGGGGGGAGACCCAGTACTTC	CASSLWGGETQYF
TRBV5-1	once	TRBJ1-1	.	TGCGCCAGCAGCTTGCGGGACACTGAAGCTTTCTTT	CASSLRDTEAFF
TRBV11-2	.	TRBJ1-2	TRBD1	TGTGCCAGCAGCCCGACAGGGGGTGGGTATGGCTACACCTTC	CASSPTGGGYGYTF